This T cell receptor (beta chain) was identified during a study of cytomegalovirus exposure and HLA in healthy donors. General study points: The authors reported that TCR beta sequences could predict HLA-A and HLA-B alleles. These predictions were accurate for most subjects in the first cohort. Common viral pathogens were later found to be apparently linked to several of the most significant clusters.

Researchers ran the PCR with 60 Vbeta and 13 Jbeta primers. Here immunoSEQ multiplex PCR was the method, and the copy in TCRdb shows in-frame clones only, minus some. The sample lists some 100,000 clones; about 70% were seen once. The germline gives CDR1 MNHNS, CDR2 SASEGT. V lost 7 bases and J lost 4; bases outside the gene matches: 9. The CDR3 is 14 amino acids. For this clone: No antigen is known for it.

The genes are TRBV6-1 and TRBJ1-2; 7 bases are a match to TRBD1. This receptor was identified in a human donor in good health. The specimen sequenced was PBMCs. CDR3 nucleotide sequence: TGTGCCAGCACCACAAGGCAGGGGGTCTATGGCTACACCTTC. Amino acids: CASTTRQGVYGYTF.